One sample yielded the 2 T cell receptor beta chains listed below, sequenced in a study of neurological immune-mediated disorders. One entry per CDR3 protein results from TCRdb running MiXCR on the 5' RACE reads. Altogether about 62,000 distinct CDR3 sequences are present, 3% to 4% being singletons, with the ten largest covering over 2%. The sequenced sample consisted of PBMCs. The receptors shown here come from a woman in her 50s with multiple sclerosis.

This clonotype was observed many times. The chain couples TRBV7-9 to TRBJ2-2; no clear D gene. CDR3 length equals 15 residues. Deletions cut 3 bases from V and 2 bases from J, with 10 bases between. Germline V gene lookup returns CDR1 SEHNR and CDR2 FQNEAQ (reference sequence). The CDR3 is CASSFSVANTGELFF. The CDR3, as DNA: TGTGCCAGCAGCTTCTCAGTCGCAAACACCGGGGAGCTGTTTTTT.

This clonotype showed up many times. V usage is TRBV20-1 and J usage is TRBJ2-1, with 9 bases matching TRBD2. The CDR3 loop spans 15 amino acids. Germline trimming cut 4 bases from V and 7 bases from J; bases unmatched to any gene: 11. Germline V gives CDR1 DFQATT, CDR2 SNEGSKA (reference sequence). DNA for the CDR3: TGCAGTGCTACAATCTCTAGCGGGACGGGTAATGAGCAGTTCTTC. As protein: CSATISSGTGNEQFF.